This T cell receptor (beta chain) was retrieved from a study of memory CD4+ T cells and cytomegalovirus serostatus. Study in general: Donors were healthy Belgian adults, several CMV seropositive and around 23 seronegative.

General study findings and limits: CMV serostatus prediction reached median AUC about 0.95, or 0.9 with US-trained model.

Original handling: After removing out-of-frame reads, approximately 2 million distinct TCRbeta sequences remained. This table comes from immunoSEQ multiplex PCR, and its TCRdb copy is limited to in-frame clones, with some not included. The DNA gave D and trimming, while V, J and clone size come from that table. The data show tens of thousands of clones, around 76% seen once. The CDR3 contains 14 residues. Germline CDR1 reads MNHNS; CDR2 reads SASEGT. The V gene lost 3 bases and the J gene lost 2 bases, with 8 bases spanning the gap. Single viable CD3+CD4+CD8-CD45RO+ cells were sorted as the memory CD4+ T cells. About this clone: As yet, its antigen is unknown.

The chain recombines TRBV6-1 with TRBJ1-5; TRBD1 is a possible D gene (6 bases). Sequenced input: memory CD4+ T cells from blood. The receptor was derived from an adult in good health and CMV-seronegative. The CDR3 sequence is CASSEKGGNQPQHF. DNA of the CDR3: TGTGCCAGCAGTGAGAAGGGGGGCAATCAGCCCCAGCATTTT.